These T cell receptor beta chains were read from a single sample in a study of cytomegalovirus exposure and HLA in healthy donors. Generated by immunoSEQ multiplex PCR, the TCRdb table keeps only in-frame clones and is missing some. The repertoire holds around 93,000 clones, with 65% as singletons. The material sequenced was PBMCs. These receptors came from a boy between 5 and 17 years old in good health and CMV-seropositive. CDR3s include the opening cysteine and the closing phenylalanine or tryptophan. Fields, in order: V gene, CDR3 length, J gene, clone size, D gene, CDR3 DNA, CDR3 protein. D genes are given only for firm matches. Rows may omit the clone size; those that give it use once, few, many or a size class.

v_gene: TRBV27
len: 13
j_gene: TRBJ1-6
abundance: .
d_gene: .
CDR3nt: TGTGCCAGCAGTTTACAGGGAGGTTCACCCCTCCACTTT
CDR3aa: CASSLQGGSPLHF

v_gene: TRBV4-2
len: 15
j_gene: TRBJ1-4
abundance: once
d_gene: .
CDR3nt: TGTGCCAGCAGCTTGACAGTCCCAACTAATGAAAAACTGTTTTTT
CDR3aa: CASSLTVPTNEKLFF

v_gene: TRBV6-1
len: 15
j_gene: TRBJ1-1
abundance: .
d_gene: TRBD1
CDR3nt: TGTGCCAGCAGTGAAGGGGACAGGACGAACACTGAAGCTTTCTTT
CDR3aa: CASSEGDRTNTEAFF

v_gene: TRBV5-6
len: 13
j_gene: TRBJ2-7
abundance: once
d_gene: .
CDR3nt: TGTGCCAGCAGCTTGGCCAGGCCCCACGAGCAGTACTTC
CDR3aa: CASSLARPHEQYF

v_gene: TRBV2
len: 15
j_gene: TRBJ1-2
abundance: .
d_gene: .
CDR3nt: TGTGCCAGCAGTGAATTTCGGCCCGAGGCGGATGGCTACACCTTC
CDR3aa: CASSEFRPEADGYTF

v_gene: TRBV5-8
len: 13
j_gene: TRBJ1-1
abundance: .
d_gene: .
CDR3nt: TGTGCCAGCAGCTCGAGACACGCCACTGAAGCTTTCTTT
CDR3aa: CASSSRHATEAFF

v_gene: TRBV18
len: 14
j_gene: TRBJ2-7
abundance: few
d_gene: TRBD1
CDR3nt: TGTGCCAGCTCCCCTGGGACAGGGATCTACGAGCAGTACTTC
CDR3aa: CASSPGTGIYEQYF

v_gene: TRBV5-1
len: 17
j_gene: TRBJ2-1
abundance: .
d_gene: TRBD1
CDR3nt: TGCGCCAGCAGCTGGGGAACCGGGACAGGGTCCTACAATGAGCAGTTCTTC
CDR3aa: CASSWGTGTGSYNEQFF

v_gene: TRBV29-1
len: 16
j_gene: TRBJ2-2
abundance: .
d_gene: TRBD2
CDR3nt: TGCAGCGTCGTAACTCCTAGCGGGTTTGGGACCGGGGAGCTGTTTTTT
CDR3aa: CSVVTPSGFGTGELFF

v_gene: TRBV18
len: 14
j_gene: TRBJ2-2
abundance: .
d_gene: .
CDR3nt: TGTGCCAGCTCACCCCCAAACAGGGCCGGGGAGCTGTTTTTT
CDR3aa: CASSPPNRAGELFF

v_gene: TRBV6-5
len: 14
j_gene: TRBJ1-1
abundance: .
d_gene: .
CDR3nt: TGTGCCAGCAGTTACGTAAGGTCAGGGTCTGAAGCTTTCTTT
CDR3aa: CASSYVRSGSEAFF

v_gene: TRBV30
len: 14
j_gene: TRBJ2-7
abundance: .
d_gene: TRBD2
CDR3nt: TGTGCCTGGAGTGTGGCGGGGGGGGTGTACGAGCAGTACTTC
CDR3aa: CAWSVAGGVYEQYF

v_gene: TRBV2
len: 13
j_gene: TRBJ1-5
abundance: few
d_gene: .
CDR3nt: TGTGCCAGCAGGGAGTATAGCAATCAGCCCCAGCATTTT
CDR3aa: CASREYSNQPQHF

v_gene: TRBV2
len: 12
j_gene: TRBJ2-5
abundance: once
d_gene: .
CDR3nt: TGTGCCAGCAGTGAATTTTTGGCGGCCCAGTACTTC
CDR3aa: CASSEFLAAQYF

v_gene: TRBV19
len: 17
j_gene: TRBJ2-1
abundance: .
d_gene: TRBD1
CDR3nt: TGTGCCAGTAGTGCCGGACAGGCCAGTAGCTCCTACAATGAGCAGTTCTTC
CDR3aa: CASSAGQASSSYNEQFF

v_gene: TRBV5-4
len: 14
j_gene: TRBJ1-1
abundance: .
d_gene: TRBD1
CDR3nt: TGTGCCAGCAGCGAGGGACAGCTGAACACTGAAGCTTTCTTT
CDR3aa: CASSEGQLNTEAFF

v_gene: TRBV4-3
len: 16
j_gene: TRBJ2-7
abundance: few
d_gene: TRBD2
CDR3nt: TGCGCCAGCAGCCAAGATGCGCTAGCGGAGACCTACGAGCAGTACTTC
CDR3aa: CASSQDALAETYEQYF

v_gene: TRBV29-1
len: 14
j_gene: TRBJ2-2
abundance: .
d_gene: TRBD2
CDR3nt: TGCAGCGTTGGCAGTAGCGGGATCAACGGGGAGCTGTTTTTT
CDR3aa: CSVGSSGINGELFF

v_gene: TRBV28
len: 16
j_gene: TRBJ1-2
abundance: .
d_gene: TRBD1
CDR3nt: TGTGCCAGCAGTACTGCTGACGGGACAGGGGGTTGTGGCTACACCTTC
CDR3aa: CASSTADGTGGCGYTF